This TCR beta chain was retrieved from a study of control samples from healthy donors and cancer patients. Trimming took 1 base from V and 13 from J, leaving 8 bases between them. The CDR3 totals 12 residues. Germline assignment: CDR1 SGHDN and CDR2 FVKESK. TCRdb's table, derived via immunoSEQ multiplex PCR, lists solely in-frame clones and lacks some. The table includes approximately 110,000 clones, under 90% detected once. This receptor was identified in a woman between 50 and 59 years old in good health. Sequencing was carried out using blood. The chain has TRBV14 and TRBJ1-6; D is uncertain. The CDR3 DNA reads TGTGCCAGCAGCCAAGCGAGGGTGCCCCTCCACTTT. Amino acid sequence: CASSQARVPLHF. The full variable domain, in which reference TRBV14 and TRBJ1-6 provide the parts outside the CDR3, is EAGVTQFPSHSVIEKGQTVTLRCDPISGHDNLYWYRRVMGKEIKFLLHFVKESKQDESGMPNNRFLAERTGGTYSTLKVQPAELEDSGVYFCASSQARVPLHFGNGTRLTVT.